The clone carrying this TCR beta chain is deemed medium-sized by its frequency. Antigen unknown. This entry belongs to a study of T cell clusters in autoimmune cytopenias. Multiplex touch-down PCR amplified TRB using TRB-A and TRB-B pools in one tube. TCRdb reprocessed the multiplex PCR reads and keeps a single row for each CDR3 protein, giving no DNA. Its table records around 4,000 distinct CDR3 sequences. Roughly 38,000 genome equivalents of blood DNA were amplified for TRB. Notes on the study in general: Primary autoimmune cytopenia patients seemingly lacked the physiological T cell clusters found in healthy donors. A dominant lymphoma-associated repertoire apparently masked the cluster-lack signature in secondary cytopenia versus chronic lymphocytic leukemia.

The CDR3 totals 14 residues. Germline V gene data show CDR1 as LNHDA and CDR2 as SQIVND (reference sequence). The sequenced material came from peripheral blood. The chain couples TRBV19 to TRBJ2-7; lacking DNA, the TRBD1 call made by TCRdb goes unchecked. The TCR sequence derives from a human donor with an autoimmune cytopenia or autoimmune hepatitis (not recorded which). CDR3: CASSIGQGYSEQYF. Full variable domain (rest looked up from reference TRBV19 and TRBJ2-7): DGGITQSPKYLFRKEGQNVTLSCEQNLNHDAMYWYRQDPGQGLRLIYYSQIVNDFQKGDIAEGYSVSREKKESFPLTVTSAQKNPTAFYLCASSIGQGYSEQYFGPGTRLTVT.